The source of this TCR beta chain is a study of breast tumors, draining lymph nodes, adjacent tissues. Findings and limits, study-wide: Luminal-like breast cancer showed significantly higher tumor–nontumor repertoire similarity than basal-like.

About this clonotype itself: Its target is not known. A clone one base away is much larger, so this may be a read error.

Axillary draining lymph nodes of breast cancer patients supplied the node samples. Via MiXCR, TCRdb re-called the multiplex PCR reads, giving one row per CDR3 protein. This sample has around 130,000 distinct CDR3 sequences; 15% to 20% occur once, and the top ten carry roughly 3.6%. The CDR3 contains 13 residues. Between the trimmed V and J ends, which lost 6 bases and 3 bases, there was a span of 12 bases. Germline V CDR1 and CDR2: MNHNS, SASEGT. Sequenced sample: axillary lymph node tissue. The V gene is TRBV6-1, the J gene TRBJ2-7; D uncertain. This receptor was obtained from a female donor with breast cancer. Some clones in this sample may be carry-over from other donors' samples. CDR3 sequence (DNA): TGTGCCAGCAGGTTGGGCAGAAACTACGAGCAGTACTTC. Protein: CASRLGRNYEQYF.